This is a list of T cell receptor beta chains from one sample in a study of cytomegalovirus exposure and HLA in healthy donors. The data were produced by immunoSEQ multiplex PCR, yet TCRdb's version contains in-frame clones alone and is incomplete. Its table lists about 53,000 clones. The sample was PBMCs. All receptors come from a woman younger than 35 in good health and CMV-seronegative. CDR3s include the opening cysteine and the closing phenylalanine or tryptophan. Fields, in order: V gene, J gene, D gene, CDR3 DNA, CDR3 protein. A D gene is named only where the DNA matches it firmly.

TRBV6-1	TRBJ1-2	NA	TGTGCCAGCAGCGACTCAGGGAGGGTTTTGTATGGCTACACCTTC	CASSDSGRVLYGYTF
TRBV6-1	TRBJ2-1	TRBD2	TGTGCCAGCAGTGAGGAAGTAGGAGCGGGGTACAATGAGCAGTTCTTC	CASSEEVGAGYNEQFF
TRBV4-2	TRBJ2-7	NA	TGTGCCAGCAGCTCCCAAAGCCACGACACCTACGAGCAGTACTTC	CASSSQSHDTYEQYF
TRBV5-1	TRBJ1-5	TRBD1	TGCGCCAGCAGCTTAGAGGGGGCTAGCAATCAGCCCCAGCATTTT	CASSLEGASNQPQHF
TRBV4-2	TRBJ2-7	TRBD1	TGTGCCAGCAGCCAGGGACAGGGGGGTAACGGGCAGTACTTC	CASSQGQGGNGQYF
TRBV27	TRBJ1-4	TRBD1	TGTGCCAGCAGTGGGACAGGCCTTGCAACTAATGAAAAACTGTTTTTT	CASSGTGLATNEKLFF
TRBV6-6	TRBJ2-7	NA	TGTGCCAGCAGTTACTCAGGGTCACAGGTGCGGGAGCAGTACTTC	CASSYSGSQVREQYF
TRBV6-6	TRBJ1-1	TRBD1	TGTGCCAGCAGACGCGGGGACAGGGTCACTGAAGCTTTCTTT	CASRRGDRVTEAFF
TRBV7-9	TRBJ1-1	NA	TGTGCCAGCAGCTCGCCGGGGGAAGCTTTCTTT	CASSSPGEAFF
TRBV18	TRBJ1-1	NA	TGTGCCAGCTCACCACGATTGCAGGGAAACACTGAAGCTTTCTTT	CASSPRLQGNTEAFF
TRBV6-1	TRBJ2-1	TRBD1	TGTGCCAGCAGTGAAGAGACAGGGAAGGAGTACAATGAGCAGTTCTTC	CASSEETGKEYNEQFF
TRBV7-2	TRBJ2-7	NA	TGTGCCAGCAGCTTTACAGGGATCTACGAGCAGTACTTC	CASSFTGIYEQYF
TRBV5-1	TRBJ2-5	NA	TGCGCCAGCAGCCCACAGGGACAGACCCAGTACTTC	CASSPQGQTQYF